This TCR beta chain comes out of a study of CD8 T cells in ankylosing spondylitis. The study's findings and limits: A motif in TCR beta, a set of eight highly homologous variants, appeared characteristic of ankylosing spondylitis blood. Before this, some motif variants had been reported in reactive arthritis synovial fluid and blood.

Germline V gene data show CDR1 as KGHDR and CDR2 as SFDVKD. V lost 2 bases and J lost 2, with 13 bases in between. The CDR3 spans 16 residues. This clonotype has just a few counts. Antigen specificity is unknown. It was by quantitative 5'-RACE with molecular barcodes that TCR beta libraries were made. TCRdb recomputed calls from the 5' RACE reads with MiXCR, one row per CDR3 protein. This sample yields 250,000 to 300,000 distinct CDR3 sequences, of which 20% are seen a single time; 7.8% belongs to the top ten. The sequence was collected from a male donor with ankylosing spondylitis or in good health (not recorded which). The sequencing sample was made of blood, either unsorted or a sorted T cell fraction (not recorded which). The chain is built from TRBV24-1 and TRBJ2-3; perhaps TRBD1 as D (5 bases). CDR3 sequence reads: CATSDSSGAATDTQYF. CDR3 coding DNA: TGTGCCACCAGTGATTCGTCTGGGGCAGCCACAGATACGCAGTATTTT.